Below are 22 T cell receptor delta chains sequenced from a single sample in a study of in vitro expanded adult blood gammadelta T cells. Noted treatment: AbnobaViscum Pini, a non-fermented European mistletoe (Viscum album, pine host) extract drug, around 940 ug/mL. After expansion, live CD3+ TCRgammadelta+ Vgamma9+ Vdelta2+ T cells were sorted by FACS. PBMC were pulsed for one day with about 950 ug/mL AbnobaViscum P, then washed three times. The cells grew for around 14 days in culture, receiving fresh IL-2 every 3 to 4 days. TCRdb re-called the 5' RACE reads through CATT. The sample carries 300 or so delta-chain clones, about two fifths recorded once. No antigen has been assigned to these receptors. The sample in question was gamma-delta T cells from peripheral blood expanded in culture, obtained from an in vitro culture stimulated with Abnoba P. The receptor source for this set is an adult in good health.

As regards this clone: The likely explanation is a read error, given a far larger clone one base away. V and J are TRDV2 and TRDJ1; 10 bases map to TRDD3. TCRdb gives no J gene; it was assigned here by matching the DNA to germline. Per the germline V gene, CDR1 is GEAIGNYY and CDR2 is EKD. This CDR3 is built from 18 residues. Losses at the gene ends were 1 base for V and 5 bases for J; bases not matched to a gene: 15. CDR3 region: CACDTLLTGGSSVDKLIF. The CDR3 DNA is TGTGCCTGTGACACACTGCTTACTGGGGGATCGTCCGTGGATAAACTCATCTTT.

Comment on this clone: One base separates it from a far larger clone, so it is likely a read error. The CDR3 bases are TGTGCCTGTGACACCGTAGGAACGGGGGCGAATAAACTCATCTTT. Its protein product is CACDTVGTGANKLIF. The J gene is TRDJ1, the V gene TRDV2, with D maybe TRDD3 (5 bases). This CDR3 is 15 amino acids long. The germline V gene has CDR1 GEAIGNYY and CDR2 EKD. Trimming took off 0 bases at V and 6 bases at J, with 16 bases between the two ends.

This clone showed up just once. TCRdb pairs this DNA with a much larger clone's protein that differs at residue 2, likely a read error; the protein shown was translated from the DNA. The CDR3, as DNA: TGTTCCTGTGACACCGTGGCTGGGGGATACGCGAGGACCGATAAACTCATCTTT. This translates into CSCDTVAGGYARTDKLIF. This chain connects TRDV2 to TRDJ1, with 12 bases fitting TRDD3. The J gene, not given by TCRdb, was assigned here from a germline match of the nucleotide sequence. This CDR3 has 18 residues. Looked up from germline, CDR1 is GEAIGNYY and CDR2 is EKD.

A remark on this clone: For this DNA, TCRdb reports the protein of a much larger clone, which diverges at residue 16, most likely from a read error; the protein presented here is translated directly from the DNA. TRDV2 is the V gene, and the J gene was not called; the table names TRDD3, a call not compared with the DNA. CDR1 is GEAIGNYY, CDR2 EKD, per germline. The CDR3 length is 18 residues. CDR3 loop: CACDSLGGPATTDDNPIF. The CDR3 DNA follows: TGTGCCTGTGACTCTCTGGGGGGCCCGGCTACGACCGACGATAACCCCATCTTT.

In this sample, this clone is large (0.1 to 1%). For the J gene the call is TRDJ1; the V gene lacks a call; TRDD3, as called in the table, went unchecked against the DNA. The CDR3 length is 19 residues. The CDR3 region is CACDTVGLGDHQATDKLIF. The CDR3 nucleotides read TGTGCCTGTGACACCGTCGGCCTGGGGGACCACCAAGCCACCGATAAACTCATCTTT.

Of note for this clone: A far larger clone is just one base off, so this is likely a read error. Within the sample, other DNA sequences also encode this same CDR3. The rearrangement uses TRDV2 and TRDJ1; 12 nucleotides line up with TRDD3. CDR1 is GEAIGNYY and CDR2 is EKD in the germline V gene. CDR3 length: 19 residues. J gave up 2 bases and V 1 base, and 13 bases lay outside the gene matches. The CDR3 reads CACDTVTGGYRLGTDKLIF. The DNA for the CDR3 is TGTGCCTGTGACACGGTTACTGGGGGATACCGGTTGGGTACCGATAAACTCATCTTT.

This clone appeared a single time. A far larger clone is one base from this, pointing to a likely read error. The same CDR3 can be traced to other DNA sequences in this sample. The CDR3 coding sequence is TGTGCATGTGACACCTTACTGGGGGATACGACTTACACCGATAAACTCATCTTT. Encoded protein: CACDTLLGDTTYTDKLIF. The V and J genes are TRDV2 and TRDJ1; 13 positions match TRDD3. No J gene is reported in TCRdb; it was inferred here by comparing the DNA with germline. This CDR3 is 18 amino acids long. Germline lookup yields CDR1 GEAIGNYY and CDR2 EKD.

To note about this clone: This likely reflects a read error, since a far larger clone is one base away. Other DNA sequences in the same sample also yield this CDR3. This chain links TRDV2 with TRDJ1; 10 bases match TRDD3. The germline V gene encodes CDR1 GEAIGNYY and CDR2 EKD. This CDR3 has 17 residues. The CDR3 here is CACDTLTGGSYTDKLIF. The CDR3 DNA reads TGTGCCTGTGACACTTTGACTGGGGGATCGTACACAGATAAACTCATCTTT.

This clone was found a few times. A much larger clone lies a single base off, so this may be a read error. Different DNA sequences within this sample yield the same CDR3. The genes are TRDV2 and TRDJ1; possibly TRDD3 for D (6 bases). The J gene, not given by TCRdb, was assigned here from a germline match of the nucleotide sequence. Germline V CDR1 and CDR2: GEAIGNYY, EKD. The CDR3 consists of 16 residues. CDR3 DNA: TGTGCCTGTGACACCGTGGGGGCTACGTACACTGATAAACTCATCTTT. It yields the protein CACDTVGATYTDKLIF.

A word on this clone: TCRdb's listed protein matches a much larger clone and diverges from this DNA's translation at residue 6, likely through a read error; the protein shown comes from the DNA. The chain recombines TRDV2 with TRDJ1, with D possibly matching TRDD3 (6 bases). TCRdb records no J gene; here it was assigned by comparing the DNA to germline. CDR1 and CDR2 from the germline V gene are GEAIGNYY and EKD. CDR3 length: 16 amino acids. The V end lost 3 bases, the J end lost 0 bases, and 16 bases lay between the germline ends. The DNA of the CDR3 is TGTGCCTGTGACCTACAGGGGGAGGAGTACACCGATAAACTCATCTTT. This encodes CACDLQGEEYTDKLIF.

This clone is medium-sized in the sample. A clone one base away is much larger, so this may be a read error. This same CDR3 is encoded by further DNA sequences in the sample. This chain connects TRDV2 to TRDJ1, with D unclear. The V end lost 1 base, the J end lost 5 bases, and 13 bases lay between the germline ends. Germline values: CDR1 GEAIGNYY, CDR2 EKD. There are 14 residues in the CDR3. CDR3 sequence: CACDTLTGGDKLIF. Here the CDR3 DNA reads TGTGCCTGTGACACGTTGACGGGTGGTGATAAACTCATCTTT.

About this clone: Only one base separates this from a far larger clonotype, so it likely reflects a read error. Other DNA sequences in the same sample also yield this CDR3. The chain uses TRDV2 and TRDJ1, with TRDD3 matching over 9 bases. TCRdb lists no J gene, so it was determined here by aligning the DNA to germline. There are 18 residues in the CDR3. Unmatched junction bases numbered 10, after V lost 0 bases and J lost 0 bases. Germline CDR1 is GEAIGNYY and CDR2 is EKD. Written as DNA, the CDR3 is TGTGCCTGTGACACCTTACTCGGGGATACGACTTACACCGATAAACTCATCTTT. The encoded protein is CACDTLLGDTTYTDKLIF.

To note about this clone: This sample also contains other DNA sequences that code for the same CDR3. The V and J genes are TRDV2 and TRDJ1; the D gene could be TRDD2 or TRDD3 (6 bases each). Assignment of the J gene here rests on matching the DNA to germline, because TCRdb gives none. Trimming removed 0 bases at V and 0 bases at J, with 40 bases between. Germline V gene data show CDR1 as GEAIGNYY and CDR2 as EKD. The CDR3 spans 25 residues. The CDR3 DNA reads as TGTGCCTGTGACACCGTGGGCCTTCCCATTCTTGGGGATGTCCCCGCGGTACGGTACACCGATAAACTCATCTTT. Protein product: CACDTVGLPILGDVPAVRYTDKLIF.

This clone counts as hyperexpanded (1% or more). Within the sample, other DNA sequences also encode this same CDR3. The chain is built from TRDV2 and TRDJ3; tentatively, D is TRDD3 (5 bases). The germline CDR1 and CDR2 sequences are GEAIGNYY and EKD. CDR3 length: 18 residues. Trimming removed 0 bases from V and 1 base from J, with 12 bases in between. CDR3 DNA: TGTGCCTGTGACACCGAGGAGGGATTTTCCTGGGACACCCGACAGATGTTTTTC. Translated, it gives CACDTEEGFSWDTRQMFF.

Comment on this clone: For this DNA, TCRdb reports the protein of a much larger clone, which diverges at residue 7, most likely from a read error; the protein presented here is translated directly from the DNA. No V segment was called; the J segment is TRDJ1. The CDR3 contains 16 residues. DNA for the CDR3: TGTGCCTGTGACACCGTAGTGAACCCAATCCGCGATAAACTCATCTTT. It encodes CACDTVVNPIRDKLIF.

As regards this clone: It differs at one base from a far larger clone, so likely a read error. The chain uses TRDV2 and TRDJ1; D is uncertain. The J gene is not listed in TCRdb, so it was assigned here from a DNA match to germline. The germline CDR1 and CDR2 sequences are GEAIGNYY and EKD. The CDR3 contains 14 residues. The CDR3 loop reads CACYTLTGGDKLIF. The CDR3 bases are TGTGCCTGTTACACGTTGACGGGTGGCGATAAACTCATCTTT.

This clone was recorded a few times. A much larger clonotype is one base distant, so this may be a read error. This rearrangement joins TRDV2 to TRDJ1; D ambiguous. Germline loops: CDR1 GEAIGNYY, CDR2 EKD. This CDR3 is built from 14 residues. V was clipped by 6 bases and J by 3 bases, with 16 bases between them. The CDR3 here is CACHALGLADKLIF. In nucleotides, the CDR3 is TGTGCCTGTCACGCCTTGGGACTAGCCGATAAACTCATCTTT.

On this clone: This sequence is one base from a far larger clone and is likely a read error. The V and J genes are TRDV2 and TRDJ1, with 8 bases identical to TRDD3. Because TCRdb records no J gene, it was assigned here through a match of the DNA to germline. The CDR3 extends over 17 amino acids. In germline, CDR1 is GEAIGNYY, CDR2 EKD. CDR3 residues: CARDTVTGGPYTDKLIF. DNA for the CDR3: TGTGCCCGTGACACCGTAACTGGGGGCCCGTACACCGATAAACTCATCTTT.

Worth noting for this clone: A read error is the likely source, as a far larger clone sits one nucleotide away. Other DNA sequences in this sample translate to the same CDR3. This chain links TRDV2 with TRDJ1; D gene uncertain. The CDR3 length is 15 residues. Per germline, CDR1 GEAIGNYY and CDR2 EKD. In nucleotides, the CDR3 is TGTGCCTGTGACACCGCTTTTCCCCGCACCGATAAACTTATCTTT. Protein product: CACDTAFPRTDKLIF.

About this clone: A far larger clone lies a single base away; this is likely a read error. No J gene call was made, and the V gene is TRDV2; the D call of TRDD3 is as the table states it, not checked on the DNA. This CDR3 is 18 amino acids long. Germline CDR1 is GEAIGNYY and CDR2 is EKD. This CDR3 is CACDSLGGPATTDDNLIF. The CDR3 bases are TGTGCCTGTGACTCTCTAGGGGGCCCGGCTACGACCGACGATAACCTCATCTTT.

Points on this clone: TCRdb has a much larger clone's protein, which differs at residue 2 from the translation of this DNA, likely because of a read error; what is shown is the protein translated from the DNA. The J gene corresponds to TRDJ1; a V gene call is absent. The CDR3 is made up of 16 amino acids. The CDR3 sequence is CSCDTVGNPIRDKLIF. The DNA of the CDR3 is TGTTCCTGTGACACCGTAGGGAACCCAATCCGCGATAAACTCATCTTT.

In this sample, this clone turned up a few times. A far larger clone is off by one base, so a read error is likely. The sample has other DNA sequences that encode this CDR3 too. The chain employs TRDV2 and TRDJ1; weak D call: TRDD3 (5 bases). The CDR3 contains 17 residues. With 0 bases removed from V and 0 bases from J, the gap between germline ends came to 16 bases. Germline V lookup: CDR1 GEAIGNYY, CDR2 EKD. The CDR3 loop is CACDTVTGGPYTDKLIF. The CDR3 nucleotides are TGTGCCTGTGACACCGTAACGGGGGGCCCGTACACCGATAAACTCATCTTT.